The sequence of this T cell receptor (beta chain) was determined in a study of shared clonotypes between healthy human individuals. Study-level background: Serving as donors were a couple of women and three men, whose ages spanned 18 to 49. Researchers assigned three CD4 naive, three CD4 memory, two CD8 naive and one CD8 memory plate to each donor. Study findings and constraints: Memory subsets generally showed lower estimated richness than naive subsets.

The CDR3 has 13 residues. V was clipped by 3 bases and J by 5 bases, with 11 bases between them. Germline V gene lookup returns CDR1 MGHDK and CDR2 SYGVNS. Researchers partitioned CD4+ cells into CD45RA+ naive and CD45RA-negative memory subsets. Remarks on this clone: Its cognate antigen is unknown.

Method: immunoSEQ multiplex PCR; TCRdb's copy keeps in-frame clones and lacks some. The sample records around 2.3 million clones, roughly 95% being singletons. The sequence was obtained from a man in his late teens or twenties in good health. The rearrangement links TRBV25-1 to TRBJ2-7; no clear D gene. What was sequenced was naive CD4+ T cells sorted from blood. Regarding subset: CD45RA+ positively selected. Written as DNA, the CDR3 is TGTGCCAGCAGTGAGCCGAACGAGAACGAGCAGTACTTC. Its protein is CASSEPNENEQYF.